This T cell receptor (beta chain) was sequenced for a study of blood T cell repertoires in COVID-19. Some clones are missing from TCRdb's copy, which holds only in-frame ones; the method was immunoSEQ multiplex PCR. The repertoire holds 300,000 to 350,000 clones, 80% to 90% seen once, with roughly 2% in the top ten. Trimming cost V 6 bases and J 5 bases; bases outside gene matches: 4. The germline V gene encodes CDR1 GTSNPN and CDR2 SVGIG (reference sequence). This CDR3 contains 12 residues. This chain uses TRBV30 with TRBJ1-2; 9 nucleotides line up with TRBD1. The TCR sequence derives from a man aged 25-45 years who had recovered from COVID-19. Sequencing was performed on PBMCs or T cells enriched from blood (not recorded which). The CDR3 bases are TGTGCCTGCAGAGACAGGGGGTATGGCTACACCTTC. Its translation: CACRDRGYGYTF.